The 10 T cell receptor beta chains given below trace back to one sample, sequenced in a study of shared T cell receptors in the human thymus. Method: immunoSEQ multiplex PCR; TCRdb's copy keeps in-frame clones and lacks some. This sample has some 700,000 clones, with 85% to 90% found just once. The data also belong to a second study, concerning human thymus T cells.

Specimen: thymocytes. The receptors shown here come from a boy younger than two with a congenital heart defect.

V gene TRBV4-1 combines with J gene TRBJ1-1; no reliable D call. Between the trimmed V and J ends, which lost 0 bases and 7 bases, there was a span of 9 bases. The germline gives CDR1 MGHRA, CDR2 YSYEKL. This CDR3 is 13 amino acids long. CDR3 loop: CASSQDDGSEAFF. DNA for the CDR3: TGCGCCAGCAGCCAAGATGACGGGAGTGAAGCTTTCTTT.

The rearrangement joins TRBV19 to TRBJ1-1, with D perhaps TRBD1 (5 bases). V was clipped by 2 bases and J by 5 bases, with 15 bases between them. The germline gives CDR1 LNHDA, CDR2 SQIVND (reference sequence). The CDR3 length is 15 residues. CDR3 sequence: CASSIPGLGGTEAFF. CDR3 sequence (DNA): TGTGCCAGTAGTATACCGGGACTGGGTGGGACTGAAGCTTTCTTT.

The CDR3 loop reads CASSLEAGVGDGEQYF. CDR3 in DNA: TGCGCCAGCAGCTTAGAAGCGGGAGTGGGCGACGGCGAGCAGTACTTC. The V and J genes are TRBV5-1 and TRBJ2-7; TRBD2 aligns across 8 bases. CDR3 length: 16 amino acids. Germline CDR1 and CDR2: SGHRS and YFSETQ. With V trimmed by 2 bases and J by 6 bases, 13 bases remained unmatched.

V gene TRBV30 combines with J gene TRBJ2-7, with 10 nucleotides matching TRBD2. In germline, CDR1 is GTSNPN, CDR2 SVGIG (reference sequence). V was clipped by 4 bases and J by 0 bases; unmatched bases: 18. This CDR3 is 19 amino acids long. The CDR3 region is CAWKQRSASGSESSYEQYF. CDR3 DNA sequence: TGTGCCTGGAAGCAGCGCAGCGCTAGCGGGAGCGAAAGCTCCTACGAGCAGTACTTC.

Here the CDR3 DNA reads TGTGCCAGCCACCCTCCCGCGGAGACCCAGTACTTC. This sequence encodes CASHPPAETQYF. The V and J genes are TRBV21-1 and TRBJ2-5; the D call in the table, TRBD2, was not verified against the DNA. TRBV21-1 is marked as a pseudogene. CDR3 size: 12 residues.

The CDR3 loop reads CASSFAAGDGKLFF. CDR3 in DNA: TGTGCCAGCAGTTTTGCGGCAGGGGATGGGAAACTGTTTTTT. V is TRBV27 and J is TRBJ1-4, with a weak D call TRBD1 (6 bases). V dropped 3 bases and J dropped 11 bases, with 16 bases sitting between them. The CDR3 has 14 amino acids. In germline, CDR1 is MNHEY, CDR2 SMNVEV (reference sequence). Looking up the rest from reference TRBV27 and TRBJ1-4 gives the full variable domain: EAQVTQNPRYLITVTGKKLTVTCSQNMNHEYMSWYRQDPGLGLRQIYYSMNVEVTDKGDVPEGYKVSRKEKRNFPLILESPSPNQTSLYFCASSFAAGDGKLFFGSGTQLSVL.

This sequence joins TRBV6-1 and TRBJ2-6; TRBD1 might be the D (6 bases). Germline V lookup: CDR1 MNHNS, CDR2 SASEGT. The CDR3 is 14 amino acids. V was shortened by 6 bases and J by 0 bases, with 6 bases between the two germline ends. DNA for the CDR3: TGTGCCAGCAGAGGGGGCTCTGGGGCCAACGTCCTGACTTTC. It translates to CASRGGSGANVLTF.

The chain has TRBV9 and TRBJ1-1; 8 bases are a match to TRBD1. Germline-derived CDR1 and CDR2 are SGDLS and YYNGEE. The ends lost 5 bases at V and 1 base at J; junction bases unmatched: 7. This CDR3 is built from 15 residues. The CDR3 loop is CASRGTGGENTEAFF. The CDR3 nucleotides read TGTGCCAGCAGAGGAACAGGGGGAGAGAACACTGAAGCTTTCTTT.

V is TRBV27 and J is TRBJ2-5; TRBD1 matches at 7 bases. Unmatched junction bases numbered 4, after V lost 6 bases and J lost 0 bases. The CDR3 is 14 amino acids. Germline V gene data show CDR1 as MNHEY and CDR2 as SMNVEV (reference sequence). CDR3 DNA sequence: TGTGCCAGCAGACCGACAGGGAACCAAGAGACCCAGTACTTC. This translates into CASRPTGNQETQYF.

The chain couples TRBV14 to TRBJ2-7; D may be TRBD1 (6 bases). Germline lookup yields CDR1 SGHDN and CDR2 FVKESK. The CDR3 sequence is 14 residues long. V was pared by 3 bases and J by 2 bases, with 11 bases between. CDR3 sequence (DNA): TGTGCCAGCAGCCAGGGGGCCCGGACCTACGAGCAGTACTTC. It specifies CASSQGARTYEQYF.